The sequence of this T cell receptor beta chain was determined in a study of T cells in Graves' hyperthyroidism and ophthalmopathy (dated by TCRdb to the late 2010s). Notes on the research overall: Peripheral blood samples were taken at the time of initial diagnosis, prior to any treatment. In roughly six Graves' hyperthyroidism patients, the study also compared T-cell repertoires from thyroid tissue with T-cell repertoires from blood. An independent validation cohort of about 19 hyperthyroidism patients and 17 patients who later progressed to ophthalmopathy tested prospective prediction of ophthalmopathy. The 75 to 100 discovery patients were randomly divided into training and test sets at a 7:3 ratio. A discovery cohort of fewer than 110 patients, about 40 with Graves' ophthalmopathy and over 55 with stable Graves' hyperthyroidism, was used to find distinguishing TCR V-J signatures. According to the paper, TCR Vbeta CDR3 sequencing was carried out on over 130 peripheral blood samples, which came from fewer than 50 ophthalmopathy, some 73 hyperthyroidism and about 17 progressor patients. After blood sampling, hyperthyroidism patients were treated with methimazole at a starting dose of 30 mg daily, and ophthalmopathy patients were treated with high-dose intravenous methylprednisolone. Broader findings and caveats from the paper: In validation, the model predicted progression to ophthalmopathy a median of roughly 6.1 months before onset, with roughly 71% sensitivity and 72.22% specificity. Most expanded thyroid clonotypes (frequency above 0.001) were also found in blood, which suggests that blood repertoires may mirror thyroid immune responses. Sample size was not statistically predetermined, and blinding of investigators to group allocation was not performed. Ophthalmopathy was separated from stable hyperthyroidism by a 13 V-J signature model, with over 85% sensitivity and approximately 84% specificity obtained in cross-validation and 80%/75% obtained in testing.

Amplification of TCR beta CDR3 regions was carried out from RNA transcripts. The first round of RT-PCR for the TCR CDR3 was performed with the HTBI primer set and the Qiagen OneStep RT-PCR kit. The libraries were constructed in a second round of multiplex PCR and then size-selected and purified. Sequencing of the libraries was done on an Illumina HiSeq2000 using paired-end 100 bp reads. The authors' pipeline ran thus. SOAPnuke was used to process the raw data, removing reads that contained adapters or uncalled bases, had a mean Phred below 15, or lacked an exact match to the constant primer or identifier. COPE v1.2.5 was used to merge the high-quality paired reads, and each unique nucleotide sequence was defined as a clonotype. MiTCR v1.1 was used to align the clonotypes against IMGT TRBV, TRBD and TRBJ reference segments. The analysis included only V-J combinations with a frequency above 0.0001, which together covered more than 98% of the repertoires. The TCS score was defined as the ratio of F50 (clonal expansion) to E x V (chaos), calculated using BLOSUM62-based TCRdist between CDR3 peptides within each V-J. Welch's t-statistics and random forest reduced around 550 V-J features to fewer than 15, which were used in a naive Bayes classifier (R e1071). Thyroid-blood repertoire similarity was quantified with the Morisita-Horn index. TCRdb reprocessing: public reads trimmed at Q25 with fastp, clones called with MiXCR, in-frame beta chains kept. Rows are combined by CDR3 protein, so each entry shows the most common genes and DNA. These V and J calls are TCRdb output, not the study's own analysis. This sample holds nearly 750,000 distinct CDR3 sequences; roughly 32% were observed only once. Less than 40% of the sample lies in the top ten.

A patient counted as having stable Graves' hyperthyroidism if no progression to ophthalmopathy occurred over 18 months of follow-up. Hyperthyroidism patients were newly diagnosed, had a disease duration of under 2 months, and were aged 18 to 65 years. Any patient with an uncontrolled infection, another autoimmune disease, pregnancy or lactation was excluded. Diagnoses relied on clinical symptoms, serum thyroxine and TRAb, thyroid ultrasound and orbital computed tomography. PBMCs were separated from about 10 ml of fresh peripheral blood using Ficoll-Paque density gradient centrifugation. Total RNA was extracted with Trizol reagent, and quality was checked on an Agilent 2100 Bioanalyzer. With regard to this clonotype: No antigen is known for it. No base quality values were provided; no much bigger clone lies one nucleotide off.

Sequenced sample: blood. The TCR comes from a woman aged 40 to 49 with Graves' hyperthyroidism.

CDR3 sequence: CASSLALGNQPQYF. The nucleotide sequence reads TGTGCCAGCAGCTTAGCGTTGGGCAATCAGCCCCAGTACTTC. The chain is assembled from TRBV7-9 and TRBJ2-5; the D gene is not confidently resolved. The cysteine opens and the phenylalanine closes a CDR3 of 14 amino acids. Solely the CDR3 DNA is kept, with 42 bases framed from the first base. Sequences SEHNR (CDR1) and FQNEAQ (CDR2) are obtained from the germline V gene (reference sequence). Cut back by 0 bases and 9 bases, the V and J ends lie 14 bases apart. Outside the CDR3, residues come from the reference TRBV7-9 and TRBJ2-5 proteins, so the full variable domain is: DTGVSQNPRHKITKRGQNVTFRCDPISEHNRLYWYRQTLGQGPEFLTYFQNEAQLEKSRLLSDRFSAERPKGSFSTLEIQRTEQGDSAMYLCASSLALGNQPQYFGPGTRLLVL.